This T cell receptor beta chain was sequenced in a study of T-cell reconstitution after alpha-beta-depleted transplantation in children. On this clonotype: Its antigen is not identified.

Germline V gene lookup returns CDR1 MNHEY and CDR2 SVGEGT. The length of the CDR3 is 13 residues. Trimming took 6 bases from V and 3 from J; bases not matched to a gene: 4. The study's findings and limits: It was newly produced T cells that mostly accounted for T-cell counts and diversity one year after transplant.

Library preparation (for TCRbeta) was performed with unique molecular identifiers. Each CDR3 protein is one row after TCRdb ran MiXCR on the PCR reads. The sample lists fewer than 550,000 distinct CDR3 sequences, roughly 10% occurring once. This chain links TRBV6-2 or TRBV6-3 with TRBJ2-7, with TRBD2 matching 8 bases. This receptor was identified in a female patient under 10 years old who had a stem cell transplant for aplastic anemia, so the T cells may come from the graft donor. Sequencing was performed on PBMCs, mostly from graft donor cells, taken 180 days after TCRalphabeta/CD19-depleted stem cell transplant. DNA for the CDR3: TGTGCCAGCAGAGCAAGCGGGAGCTACGAGCAGTACGTC. Translated, it gives CASRASGSYEQYV.